This T cell receptor beta chain was profiled in a study of lymphopenia after photon versus proton radiotherapy. Overall study results and limits: Oligoclonal CD8+ Temra expansion after nadir drove photon patients' diversity drop.

Germline CDR1 SNHLY, CDR2 FYNNEI. Trimming stripped 6 bases from V and 7 bases from J, with 7 bases between. The CDR3 sequence is 11 residues long. Sequencing was performed with immunoSEQ multiplex PCR; in TCRdb, only in-frame clones are kept and a portion is missing. Of tens of thousands of clones listed, under 90% were seen once; the top ten hold 13% to 15%. As to this clone: Antigen unknown.

The input for sequencing was peripheral blood, taken from a patient treated with proton-based radiotherapy. The sequence derives from a woman aged 70-85 years with pancreatic cancer. The chain employs TRBV2 and TRBJ2-1; no clear D. CDR3 in DNA: TGTGCCAGCAGAGTGAGTAATGAGCAGTTCTTC. Encoded protein: CASRVSNEQFF. Full variable domain (rest looked up from reference TRBV2 and TRBJ2-1): EPEVTQTPSHQVTQMGQEVILRCVPISNHLYFYWYRQILGQKVEFLVSFYNNEISEKSEIFDDQFSVERPDGSNFTLKIRSTKLEDSAMYFCASRVSNEQFFGPGTRLTVL.